Here is one T cell receptor beta chain with its context. The antigen remains undetermined. These data come from a study of T cell responses to AZD1222 COVID-19 vaccine. Study results and limitations: Spike regions recognized by vaccine-associated CD4 TCRs spanned the protein, led by 160-218 and 743-854. Close to half of spike-specific TCRs reportedly recognize unmutated variant regions. Females outnumbered males among donors, who were mostly white British; clonal diversity was possibly underestimated. Seropositive status at baseline applied to only a handful of AZD1222 recipients.

V was trimmed by 0 bases and J by 0 bases, leaving 15 bases between them. This CDR3 contains 18 residues. Germline V gives CDR1 SGHAT, CDR2 FQNNGV. Sequencing was performed with immunoSEQ multiplex PCR; in TCRdb, only in-frame clones are kept and a portion is missing. The data contain under 150,000 clones, about nine tenths of them singletons. V gene TRBV11-2 combines with J gene TRBJ1-3, with D perhaps TRBD1 (5 bases). This specimen was peripheral blood, taken on day 0 of MenACWY control vaccination. The receptor was isolated from an adult in good health. As DNA, the CDR3 is TGTGCCAGCAGCTTAGACTGGGTTCAGGGACGCTCTGGAAACACCATATATTTT. Translated, it gives CASSLDWVQGRSGNTIYF.